These T cell receptor beta chains were read from a single sample in a study of OX40 agonist ivuxolimab in advanced cancers. Repertoires were generated with immunoSEQ multiplex PCR, while TCRdb's copy carries only in-frame clones and drops some. The table shows 50,000 to 65,000 clones, with about nine tenths occurring only once. The sequenced sample was CD4+ or CD8+ T cells sorted from blood, obtained in a trial of the OX40 agonist ivuxolimab. The receptors stem from an adult with an advanced solid tumor such as melanoma, head and neck, liver or kidney cancer. Each CDR3 is given without its conserved first and last residue. Part of the rows lack a size; the others show once, few, many or a class for expanded clones.

clone size,J gene,V gene,CDR3 protein
few,TRBJ2-5,TRBV13,ASSLESLAGETQY
NA,TRBJ2-2,TRBV5-6,ASSLLGQGATGELF
NA,TRBJ1-4,TRBV19,ASGEFNEKLF
NA,TRBJ1-2,TRBV6-1,ASSVQAANYGYT
NA,TRBJ2-7,TRBV28,ASRRALAGGYEQY
NA,TRBJ1-2,TRBV28,ASSLPSGQNYGYT
NA,TRBJ2-7,TRBV10-3,AIVADSAYEQY
NA,TRBJ2-7,TRBV7-6,ASSLEAGTGSIQQY
NA,TRBJ1-1,TRBV25-1,ASSDPTGVDKAF
once,TRBJ2-5,TRBV6-6,ASSRGLAGETQY
NA,TRBJ2-7,TRBV15,ATSRALLDSSYEQY
NA,TRBJ1-5,TRBV4-1,ASSPREYSNQPQH
NA,TRBJ1-2,TRBV19,ASSSVPGGYT
NA,TRBJ1-1,TRBV25-1,ASSNLEGFGNTEAF
NA,TRBJ2-7,TRBV28,ASSFGSMADEQY
NA,TRBJ2-2,TRBV4-2,ASSQDQREWAGELF
NA,TRBJ2-5,TRBV5-1,ASSLAGETQY
NA,TRBJ2-7,TRBV7-9,ASSQGVASSYEQY
NA,TRBJ2-5,TRBV5-8,ASSLGRGAYQETQY
NA,TRBJ1-2,TRBV4-2,ASSQVATGGGYT
NA,TRBJ1-2,TRBV6-5,ASSYFRGVGGYT
NA,TRBJ2-3,TRBV5-1,ASTRVPGGDTQY
NA,TRBJ2-5,TRBV30,AWSAGQQETQY
NA,TRBJ2-7,TRBV21-1,ASARGQSSYEQY
NA,TRBJ2-2,TRBV19,ASSIGGLAGAGELF
NA,TRBJ2-2,TRBV30,AWSEGISTGELF
once,TRBJ1-1,TRBV5-6,ASSWGPREGGTEAF
NA,TRBJ2-3,TRBV18,ASSPGQVTDTQY
NA,TRBJ2-7,TRBV7-2,ASSRRLAGTYEQY
NA,TRBJ2-5,TRBV27,ASSLGIRETQY
NA,TRBJ1-1,TRBV29-1,SVVRQDTEAF
NA,TRBJ1-5,TRBV28,ASSLGDRGLQPQH
NA,TRBJ2-7,TRBV30,AGAGGTYEQY
few,TRBJ1-2,TRBV5-1,ASTQEAGEDGYT
NA,TRBJ2-3,TRBV4-3,ASSQTSGRTRPDTQY
NA,TRBJ1-1,TRBV2,ASSGSGVGTEAF
NA,TRBJ2-7,TRBV5-4,ASSPGGVIEQY
NA,TRBJ2-2,TRBV4-1,ASSYGTANTGELF